Each of the 18 T cell receptor beta chains below was sequenced from the same sample in a study of CD8+CD57+ T cells in acquired aplastic anemia. The use of genomic DNA as template underpinned the TCR beta VDJ and CDR3 profiling. TCRdb recomputed calls from the reads with MiXCR, one row per CDR3 protein. The profile shows 180,000 or so distinct CDR3 sequences, approximately 46% of them singletons. Sequenced sample: sorted CD4+, CD8+, or CD8+CD57+ T cells (not recorded which) from PBMCs. These receptors were collected from a human donor in good health.

The rearrangement uses TRBV24-1 and TRBJ2-1, with TRBD1 identical over 10 bases. CDR3 length: 16 residues. J lost 9 bases, V lost 3 bases, and 10 bases had no gene match. Germline V gene lookup returns CDR1 KGHDR and CDR2 SFDVKD. The CDR3 nucleotides read TGTGCCACCAGTGATGGGCCCGGGACAGGGGCGGGTGAGCAGTTCTTC. Translation: CATSDGPGTGAGEQFF.

The chain uses TRBV18 and TRBJ1-1, with TRBD1 identical over 8 bases. The germline V gene encodes CDR1 KGHSH and CDR2 LQKENI. V shed 3 bases and J 0 bases; nucleotides not matched to a gene: 6. The CDR3 sequence is 16 residues long. The CDR3 loop is CASSPLPGQVNTEAFF. CDR3 coding DNA: TGTGCCAGCTCACCTCTCCCGGGACAGGTGAACACTGAAGCTTTCTTT.

The V and J genes are TRBV15 and TRBJ2-5; the D gene is possibly TRBD1 (5 bases). V gave up 2 bases and J gave up 3 bases, with 16 bases separating them. Germline V gene lookup returns CDR1 LNHNV and CDR2 YYDKDF (reference sequence). CDR3 length: 16 amino acids. CDR3 loop: CATSRRNRSLKETQYF. Written as DNA, the CDR3 is TGTGCCACCAGCAGACGCAACAGGAGCCTAAAAGAGACCCAGTACTTC.

The J gene is TRBJ1-2, the V gene TRBV15; D unclear. The CDR3 length is 12 residues. V gave up 0 bases and J gave up 2 bases, with 1 base separating them. The germline V gene has CDR1 LNHNV and CDR2 YYDKDF (reference sequence). In DNA form, the CDR3 reads TGTGCCACCAGCAGAGAGAACTATGGCTACACCTTC. Protein product: CATSRENYGYTF.

Of note for this clonotype: This could be a read error, since a much larger clone is one nucleotide away. In this CDR3 the conserved last residue, phenylalanine or tryptophan, is missing, so a read error is likely. The genes are TRBV6-1 and TRBJ1-1; D might be TRBD1 (5 bases). Deletions cut 6 bases from V and 8 bases from J, with 13 bases between. From germline, CDR1 is MNHNS and CDR2 SASEGT. CDR3 length: 12 amino acids. The CDR3 is CASSPDINEAFL. Here the CDR3 DNA reads TGTGCCAGCAGCCCGGACATTAACGAAGCTTTCCTT.

This clonotype was recorded at least ten times. J is TRBJ2-2 and V is TRBV7-3, with 7 bases identical to TRBD2. V gave up 5 bases and J gave up 3 bases; unmatched junction bases: 9. CDR3 length: 16 residues. Germline values: CDR1 SGHTA, CDR2 FQGTGA. CDR3 DNA: TGTGCCAGCAGCCCCGGGGGGAGTATGTACACCGGGGAGCTGTTTTTT. It is translated as CASSPGGSMYTGELFF. The full variable domain, completed using reference TRBV7-3 and TRBJ2-2, is GAGVSQTPSNKVTEKGKYVELRCDPISGHTALYWYRQSLGQGPEFLIYFQGTGAADDSGLPNDRFFAVRPEGSVSTLKIQRTERGDSAVYLCASSPGGSMYTGELFFGEGSRLTVL.

The rearrangement uses TRBV20-1 and TRBJ1-1; perhaps TRBD1 as D (5 bases). Germline V lookup: CDR1 DFQATT, CDR2 SNEGSKA (reference sequence). The CDR3 sequence is 12 residues long. V was clipped by 4 bases and J by 7 bases, with 13 bases between them. CDR3 DNA sequence: TGCAGTGCTACCACAGGTCCCGGTGAAGCTTTCTTT. It encodes CSATTGPGEAFF.

Details on this clonotype: This may stem from a read error, because a much larger clone lies one nucleotide away. This chain joins TRBV6-2 or TRBV6-3 and TRBJ2-5; no clear D. The V gene's germline CDR1 is MNHEY and CDR2 SVGEGT. V was pared by 0 bases and J by 7 bases, with 6 bases between. This CDR3 comprises 12 residues. DNA for the CDR3: TGTGCCAGCAGTTACTCTTACGGGACCCAGTACTTC. The encoded protein is CASSYSYGTQYF.

For this clonotype: This may arise from a read error, as a much more abundant clone is one base away. This chain links TRBV7-3 with TRBJ2-5; 13 bases are shared with TRBD2. This CDR3 has 14 residues. Looked up from germline, CDR1 is SGHTA and CDR2 is FQGTGA. Trimming took 8 bases from V and 4 from J; bases not matched to a gene: 4. The CDR3 nucleotides are TGTGCCAGCTCGACTAGCGGGAGGCGAGAGACCCAGTACTTC. Translating it yields CASSTSGRRETQYF.

The rearrangement joins TRBV29-1 to TRBJ1-1; D is possibly TRBD1 (5 bases). Germline V lookup: CDR1 SQVTM, CDR2 ANQGSEA. Trimming took 3 bases from V and 4 from J, leaving 15 bases between them. The CDR3 has 14 residues. This CDR3 reads CSVEGIGGATEAFF. The CDR3 region has the DNA TGCAGCGTTGAGGGGATTGGAGGGGCCACTGAAGCTTTCTTT.

The chain combines TRBV6-1 with TRBJ2-2; the match to TRBD2 covers 11 bases. CDR3 length equals 16 residues. Trimming took 9 bases from V and 2 from J; bases not matched to a gene: 8. Germline V gene lookup returns CDR1 MNHNS and CDR2 SASEGT. CDR3 in amino acids: CASTLTSGANTGELFF. CDR3 DNA sequence: TGTGCCAGTACATTGACTAGCGGGGCTAACACCGGGGAGCTGTTTTTT.

The genes are TRBV20-1 and TRBJ1-6; 10 bases are shared with TRBD1. Unmatched junction bases numbered 5, after V lost 6 bases and J lost 9 bases. In germline, CDR1 is DFQATT, CDR2 SNEGSKA (reference sequence). This CDR3 has 13 residues. CDR3 in DNA: TGCAGTGCCAGGGACAGGGGAGGTTCACCCCTCCACTTT. This gives the protein CSARDRGGSPLHF.

This clonotype has just one count. The chain combines TRBV25-1 with TRBJ2-2, with 9 nucleotides matching TRBD1. There are 16 residues in the CDR3. Trimming took 10 bases from V and 1 from J; bases not matched to a gene: 10. Germline assignment: CDR1 MGHDK and CDR2 SYGVNS. The CDR3 loop is CAIRQGGRRNTGELFF. The CDR3 DNA is TGTGCCATCAGACAGGGGGGACGGAGGAACACCGGGGAGCTGTTTTTT. The full variable domain, in which reference TRBV25-1 and TRBJ2-2 provide the parts outside the CDR3, is EADIYQTPRYLVIGTGKKITLECSQTMGHDKMYWYQQDPGMELHLIHYSYGVNSTEKGDLSSESTVSRIRTEHFPLTLESARPSHTSQYLCAIRQGGRRNTGELFFGEGSRLTVL.

This clonotype was counted many times. The chain couples TRBV12-3 or TRBV12-4 to TRBJ2-7; a weak D match, TRBD2 (6 bases). V was trimmed by 5 bases and J by 6 bases, leaving 14 bases between them. There are 13 residues in the CDR3. The CDR3, as DNA: TGTGCCAGCAGTCCCTCGGGGCGGGGCGAGCAGTACTTC. Translated: CASSPSGRGEQYF.

In its sample, this clonotype was seen many times. This chain connects TRBV6-2 or TRBV6-3 to TRBJ2-7; no firm D call. The CDR3 runs 12 residues. From germline, CDR1 is MNHEY and CDR2 SVGEGT. Trimming removed 5 bases from V and 3 bases from J, with 8 bases in between. In DNA form, the CDR3 reads TGTGCCAGCAGTACCTTGGGCTACGAGCAGTACTTC. Its translation is CASSTLGYEQYF.

The V call is TRBV7-8, the J call TRBJ2-1; perhaps TRBD2 as D (8 bases). The CDR3 runs to 15 residues. Trimming took off 1 base at V and 10 bases at J, with 17 bases between the two ends. Germline V gene sequence: CDR1 SGHVS, CDR2 FQNEAQ. The CDR3 sequence: CASSLGTGGGLEQFF. In DNA form, the CDR3 reads TGTGCCAGCAGCTTAGGGACGGGAGGGGGCCTCGAGCAGTTCTTC.

The V gene is TRBV20-1, the J gene TRBJ2-7, with TRBD1 identical over 7 bases. The CDR3 sequence is 14 residues long. Germline CDR1 is DFQATT and CDR2 is SNEGSKA (reference sequence). J gave up 3 bases and V 5 bases, and 10 bases lay outside the gene matches. The CDR3 DNA reads as TGCAGTGCTGGGCGAAGTCAGGGGGACTACGAGCAGTACTTC. This codes for CSAGRSQGDYEQYF.

The chain is built from TRBV11-2 and TRBJ2-3; TRBD2 aligns across 9 bases. CDR1 is SGHAT and CDR2 is FQNNGV in the germline V gene. Trimming cost V 1 base and J 6 bases; bases outside gene matches: 8. The CDR3 consists of 16 residues. Here the CDR3 reads CASSLVLAGDVDTQYF. CDR3 DNA sequence: TGTGCCAGCAGCTTAGTCTTAGCGGGAGACGTTGATACGCAGTATTTT.